This entry describes one T cell receptor (beta chain). Its matching antigen is unknown. This specimen belongs to a study of cytomegalovirus exposure and HLA in healthy donors. Study conclusions and caveats: Rarity characterized most TCR sequences, yet some public TCRs appeared in many donors. Reported performance of the classifier showed diagnosis of cytomegalovirus status with high specificity and sensitivity.

Germline loops: CDR1 SGHRS, CDR2 YFSETQ. This CDR3 region has 23 residues. Trimming took 4 bases from V and 9 from J; bases not matched to a gene: 28. Some clones are missing from TCRdb's copy, which holds only in-frame ones; the method was immunoSEQ multiplex PCR. Of more than 150,000 clones detected, approximately 90% appear once; the ten largest clones hold about 3%. The rearrangement links TRBV5-1 to TRBJ2-1, with 16 bases aligning to TRBD2. What was sequenced was PBMCs. This TCR derives from a man between 18 and 29 years old in good health and CMV-seronegative. The CDR3 reads CASSPRPDRGLAGGPGRRSEQFF. The CDR3 coding sequence is TGCGCCAGCAGCCCCCGCCCGGACAGGGGACTAGCGGGAGGGCCGGGGAGGCGAAGTGAGCAGTTCTTC.